Many counts were recorded for the clone carrying this TCR beta chain. One entry per CDR3 protein results from TCRdb running MiXCR on the 5' RACE reads. This repertoire shows about 240,000 distinct CDR3 sequences, 6.9% found once; its top ten account for approximately 0.85%. The sample comes from a study of T cells after yellow fever vaccination. Per the germline V gene, CDR1 is SGHDT and CDR2 is YYEEEE. The ends lost 2 bases at V and 4 bases at J; junction bases unmatched: 5. This CDR3 has 14 amino acids. The clonotype originates from a man in his thirties or forties who received the YFV17D yellow fever vaccine. This chain uses TRBV5-6 with TRBJ2-5; 7 positions match TRBD1. The sample was CD4+ T cells sorted from PBMCs, taken 15 days after the yellow fever booster vaccination. CDR3 nucleotide sequence: TGTGCCAGCAGCTTAAGGGGGCTATCAGAGACCCAGTACTTC. The encoded protein is CASSLRGLSETQYF.